This TCR beta chain was sequenced for a study of blood T cell repertoires in COVID-19. Study-wide background: T cells, B-cell-depleted T cells, or PBMCs supplied cDNA or gDNA.

Trimming pared 2 bases from V and 1 base from J, leaving 8 bases between. The CDR3 extends over 14 amino acids. Germline V gene sequence: CDR1 MDHEN, CDR2 SYDVKM. The method was immunoSEQ multiplex PCR; TCRdb's version includes in-frame clones alone and lacks a portion of them. The table shows hundreds of thousands of clones, with about 90% occurring only once. Study members were between roughly 18 and 100 years old and lived in roughly 24 US regions. Participant reports of clinical history set cohort assignment. The TCR sequence derives from a woman aged 18-29 years with acute COVID-19. Specimen: PBMCs or T cells enriched from blood (not recorded which). The chain joins TRBV28 to TRBJ1-1; D gene unclear. This CDR3 is CASSLEATNTEAFF. The CDR3 nucleotides are TGTGCCAGCAGTTTAGAGGCCACGAACACTGAAGCTTTCTTT.